This passage covers 15 T cell receptor beta chains from one sample sequenced in a study of blood T cell repertoires in COVID-19 (dated by TCRdb to the early 2020s). The library was prepared using the immunoSEQ multiplex PCR assay. The clones in this table, taken by TCRdb from immuneACCESS, are in-frame only. Not every clone is retained; where verified, under half of the shortfall comes from an unresolved V gene, and the cause of the rest is unknown. The sample table shows some 75,000 clones, and about 76% are seen once. Around 19% of the sample lies in the top ten. The sequencing input was peripheral blood. The receptors come from a woman aged 80 or over with active or convalescent COVID-19.

The V and J genes are TRBV7-2 and TRBJ2-5, with 7 positions matching TRBD1. The CDR3 totals 13 residues. V was pared by 1 base and J by 11 bases, with 7 bases of the junction left unmatched. Germline loops: CDR1 SGHTA, CDR2 FQGNSA. The CDR3 DNA sequence: TGTGCCAGCAGCTTAGGACAGGGAAGAGGGCAGTACTTC. Translation: CASSLGQGRGQYF.

The J gene is TRBJ2-1, the V gene TRBV7-9; D may be TRBD1 (6 bases). Germline lookup yields CDR1 SEHNR and CDR2 FQNEAQ (reference sequence). The V end was cut by 5 bases, the J end by 8 bases, with 16 bases between. The CDR3 has 14 residues. The CDR3 reads CASSPPDRNDEQFF. DNA for the CDR3: TGTGCCAGCAGCCCCCCCGACAGGAACGATGAGCAGTTCTTC. Variable domain in full (rest from reference TRBV7-9 and TRBJ2-1): DTGVSQNPRHKITKRGQNVTFRCDPISEHNRLYWYRQTLGQGPEFLTYFQNEAQLEKSRLLSDRFSAERPKGSFSTLEIQRTEQGDSAMYLCASSPPDRNDEQFFGPGTRLTVL.

CDR3 nucleotide sequence: TGTGCCAGCTCACCAGAGCCGAACACCGGGGAGCTGTTTTTT. Its protein is CASSPEPNTGELFF. This rearrangement joins TRBV18 to TRBJ2-2, with D hard to call. V was clipped by 2 bases and J by 0 bases, with 4 bases between them. Germline V CDR1 and CDR2: KGHSH, LQKENI. The CDR3 length is 14 residues.

J is TRBJ1-2 and V is TRBV7-2; 7 bases match TRBD1. Germline CDR1 reads SGHTA; CDR2 reads FQGNSA. The CDR3 covers 13 residues. V was clipped by 2 bases and J by 8 bases; unmatched bases: 5. CDR3 protein: CASSLNLDRGYTF. DNA of the CDR3: TGTGCCAGCAGCTTAAATCTGGACAGGGGCTACACCTTC.

The sample holds a few counts of this clone. At the DNA level, this CDR3 is encoded by other sequences in the same sample as well. The rearrangement joins TRBV6-1 to TRBJ2-2, with D uncertain. Germline assignment: CDR1 MNHNS and CDR2 SASEGT. This CDR3 is 13 amino acids long. V shed 3 bases and J shed 1 base, with 3 bases lying between them. CDR3 sequence: CASSDRNTGELFF. For the CDR3, the DNA is TGTGCCAGCAGTGACAGGAACACCGGGGAGCTGTTTTTT.

The chain couples TRBV6-6 to TRBJ1-5; D unresolved. V gave up 5 bases and J gave up 1 base, with 6 bases separating them. The V gene's germline CDR1 is MNHNY and CDR2 SVGAGI (reference sequence). CDR3 length: 13 amino acids. CDR3 DNA sequence: TGTGCCAGCAGTCGCTTCAGCAATCAGCCCCAGCATTTT. This encodes CASSRFSNQPQHF.

V usage is TRBV4-1 and J usage is TRBJ1-1; D gene uncertain. V lost 0 bases and J lost 5, with 13 bases in between. Germline V lookup: CDR1 MGHRA, CDR2 YSYEKL. CDR3 length: 15 amino acids. The CDR3 region is CASSQEAGRRTEAFF. As DNA, the CDR3 is TGCGCCAGCAGCCAAGAGGCGGGTAGGCGGACTGAAGCTTTCTTT.

The chain's CDR3 is CASSLSRLAGVQETQYF. Here the CDR3 DNA reads TGTGCCAGCAGTTTATCGCGACTAGCGGGAGTCCAAGAGACCCAGTACTTC. The V gene is TRBV27, the J gene TRBJ2-5; 12 bases agree with TRBD2. CDR3 size: 17 residues. CDR1 is MNHEY and CDR2 is SMNVEV in the germline V gene (reference sequence). Trimming cost V 0 bases and J 1 base; bases outside gene matches: 3.

For the CDR3, the DNA is TGTGCCAGCAGTGCCGGGGGGGACAGGGGTTCCTATGGCTACACCTTC. Translating it yields CASSAGGDRGSYGYTF. The chain employs TRBV6-1 and TRBJ1-2, with 10 positions matching TRBD1. This CDR3 is built from 16 residues. The V and J ends lost 4 bases and 4 bases, in that order; junction bases with no gene match: 9. Germline V gene data show CDR1 as MNHNS and CDR2 as SASEGT.

The chain joins TRBV10-3 to TRBJ2-4; TRBD1 aligns across 9 bases. Germline assignment: CDR1 ENHRY and CDR2 SYGVKD. Losses at the gene ends were 3 bases for V and 7 bases for J; bases not matched to a gene: 4. The CDR3 has 14 amino acids. The CDR3 DNA sequence: TGTGCCATCAGTGATGGGACAGGGTCCAACATTCAGTACTTC. It yields the protein CAISDGTGSNIQYF.

The chain uses TRBV28 and TRBJ1-2, with 8 bases identical to TRBD1. The ends lost 5 bases at V and 4 bases at J; junction bases unmatched: 6. The CDR3 consists of 14 residues. CDR1 and CDR2 (germline): MDHEN, SYDVKM. The CDR3 DNA follows: TGTGCCAGCAGTCAAATTACAGGGGGCTATGGCTACACCTTC. Translation gives CASSQITGGYGYTF.

The CDR3, as DNA: TGCAGTGCTAGCAGGGCCGGGGAGCTGTTTTTT. This codes for CSASRAGELFF. The chain has TRBV20-1 and TRBJ2-2; D possibly corresponds to TRBD1 (5 bases). Germline V gene sequence: CDR1 DFQATT, CDR2 SNEGSKA (reference sequence). The CDR3 contains 11 residues. Trimming removed 3 bases from V and 6 bases from J, with 5 bases in between.

The rearrangement joins TRBV6-2 or TRBV6-3 to TRBJ2-3; 7 bases match TRBD2. V gave up 0 bases and J gave up 0 bases; unmatched junction bases: 6. Per the germline V gene, CDR1 is MNHEY and CDR2 is SVGEGT. The CDR3 spans 17 residues. In nucleotides, the CDR3 is TGTGCCAGCAGTTACTCTATGGCGGGGGAAAGCACAGATACGCAGTATTTT. Translation: CASSYSMAGESTDTQYF.

The V call is TRBV19, the J call TRBJ2-2, with D perhaps TRBD2 (5 bases). Germline CDR1 is LNHDA and CDR2 is SQIVND (reference sequence). This CDR3 contains 14 residues. V was pared by 2 bases and J by 6 bases, with 10 bases between. The CDR3: CASSIKASPGELFF. The CDR3 DNA reads as TGTGCCAGTAGTATAAAGGCTAGCCCCGGGGAGCTGTTTTTT.

The chain combines TRBV4-3 with TRBJ1-6, with D maybe TRBD1 (5 bases). Per germline, CDR1 LGHNA and CDR2 YSLEER. V was cut by 0 bases and J by 9 bases, with 12 bases left in between. This CDR3 spans 15 amino acids. The CDR3 nucleotides read TGCGCCAGCAGCCAAGATCAGGGCTGGGGTTCACCCCTCCACTTT. Translated, it gives CASSQDQGWGSPLHF.